The entry below gives a single T cell receptor (beta chain) sequence along with its context. Its target is unknown. V was clipped by 2 bases and J by 0 bases; unmatched bases: 4. Germline CDR1 MNHEY, CDR2 SMNVEV (reference sequence). The CDR3 extends over 16 amino acids. The data are from a study of beta chain features in type 1 diabetes. Overall study: Examination covered some 110,000,000 sorted cells spanning all samples.

Study-wide results and limits: There was a moderate but significant shortening of TCRB CDR3s in all four CD4+ subsets of Type 1 diabetes patients. PCR might show a preference for shorter templates, equally across patients and controls.

Sequenced material consisted of expressed TCRB transcripts (all of the isolated RNA was reverse transcribed). Libraries were prepared by immunoSEQ multiplex PCR; TCRdb keeps only in-frame clonotypes and omits some of them. The sample holds around 500,000 clones, roughly 11% seen once. The chain employs TRBV27 and TRBJ2-3; 8 bases fit TRBD2. The sequence was obtained from a woman under 30 in good health. The sample consisted of naive CD4+ T cells from blood. The CDR3 sequence: CASSLPSGGSTDTQYF. In DNA, the CDR3 is TGTGCCAGCAGTTTACCATCGGGGGGGAGCACAGATACGCAGTATTTT.